Each of the 12 T cell receptor beta chains below was sequenced from the same sample in a study of Ad26.COV2.S vaccination and SARS-CoV-2 variants (TCRdb year 2021). According to the study, the label for this sample's treatment or condition signals: some 20 received Ad26.COV2.S at low or high dose, single or two shots; about 5 received placebo; per-sample allocation not given. Repertoires of vaccine and placebo recipients were sequenced from samples taken on day 63 after the first injection. Library construction relied on the immunoSEQ multiplex PCR assay. The table comes from immuneACCESS by way of TCRdb, which keeps in-frame sequences with V and J called. Part of the clones is missing from these tables; in studies checked, under half for an unresolved V gene and the rest for unknown reasons. Counted in this sample were 360,000 or so clones; around 89% of them appeared once. The ten largest clones add up to around 1.9% of the sample.

Here the sequenced sample was peripheral blood, taken in a trial of Ad26.COV2.S vaccine versus placebo. These receptors originate from a person aged 18 to 59 who received the Ad26.COV2.S COVID-19 vaccine or a placebo.

V gene TRBV9 combines with J gene TRBJ1-1; maybe TRBD1 (5 bases). CDR1 is SGDLS, CDR2 YYNGEE, per germline. Deletions cut 0 bases from V and 1 base from J, with 13 bases between. The CDR3 spans 16 residues. The CDR3: CASSVEGRGPNTEAFF. The CDR3, as DNA: TGTGCCAGCAGCGTAGAGGGGAGGGGCCCGAACACTGAAGCTTTCTTT. The whole variable domain, remainder taken from reference TRBV9 and TRBJ1-1, is DSGVTQTPKHLITATGQRVTLRCSPRSGDLSVYWYQQSLDQGLQFLIQYYNGEERAKGNILERFSAQQFPDLHSELNLSSLELGDSALYFCASSVEGRGPNTEAFFGQGTRLTVV.

The V and J genes are TRBV12-3 or TRBV12-4 and TRBJ2-1; D is ambiguous. V was trimmed by 3 bases and J by 10 bases, leaving 10 bases between them. The CDR3 covers 12 residues. The CDR3 DNA reads as TGTGCCAGCAGTTTGATCGTCAGCGAGCAGTTCTTC. This encodes CASSLIVSEQFF.

V and J are TRBV2 and TRBJ2-2; TRBD1 is a possible D gene (5 bases). CDR3 size: 14 residues. The germline CDR1 and CDR2 sequences are SNHLY and FYNNEI. V shed 8 bases and J shed 2 bases, with 12 bases lying between them. The CDR3 sequence is CASVGQINTGELFF. The CDR3 DNA reads as TGTGCCAGCGTGGGGCAGATTAACACCGGGGAGCTGTTTTTT.

The chain recombines TRBV5-6 with TRBJ2-6; TRBD2 is a possible D gene (6 bases). CDR1 is SGHDT, CDR2 YYEEEE, per germline. V was pared by 7 bases and J by 0 bases, with 8 bases between. The CDR3 consists of 14 residues. CDR3 loop: CASRGTSGANVLTF. CDR3 in DNA: TGTGCCAGCCGGGGGACCTCTGGGGCCAACGTCCTGACTTTC.

This rearrangement joins TRBV7-6 to TRBJ2-2; no reliable D call. The CDR3 extends over 13 amino acids. V was shortened by 5 bases and J by 6 bases, with 10 bases between the two germline ends. The germline V gene has CDR1 SGHVS and CDR2 FNYEAQ. The CDR3 DNA sequence: TGTGCCAGCAGCCCCGTTTTGCCCGGGGAGCTGTTTTTT. Its translation: CASSPVLPGELFF.

The chain's CDR3 is CASSTESGRGTYEQYF. Written as DNA, the CDR3 is TGCGCCAGCAGCACGGAGAGCGGGAGAGGTACCTACGAGCAGTACTTC. This chain connects TRBV5-1 to TRBJ2-7; 8 bases agree with TRBD2. The CDR3 has 16 residues. Germline-derived CDR1 and CDR2 are SGHRS and YFSETQ. Trimming cost V 4 bases and J 2 bases; bases outside gene matches: 11.

This clone showed up many times. The chain carries TRBV6-1 and TRBJ2-7; 11 bases are a match to TRBD2. Germline V gene sequence: CDR1 MNHNS, CDR2 SASEGT. The CDR3 sequence is 15 residues long. With V trimmed by 3 bases and J by 5 bases, 6 bases remained unmatched. The CDR3 coding sequence is TGTGCCAGCAGTGAGGTAGCGGGAGGGGTCCACGAGCAGTACTTC. Translating gives CASSEVAGGVHEQYF.

The chain employs TRBV6-5 and TRBJ1-1; TRBD1 is a possible D gene (5 bases). The length of the CDR3 is 13 residues. Germline V gives CDR1 MNHEY, CDR2 SVGAGI. V lost 6 bases, J lost 1 base, and 9 bases lay in between. CDR3 in amino acids: CASRERGNTEAFF. CDR3 coding DNA: TGTGCCAGCAGGGAGAGGGGGAACACTGAAGCTTTCTTT.

The chain is built from TRBV3-1 (or the pseudogene TRBV3-2) and TRBJ2-5, with D unclear. The CDR3 runs 12 residues. Germline V gene sequence: CDR1 LGHDT, CDR2 YNNKEL (reference sequence). V lost 5 bases to trimming and J lost 2 bases, with 6 bases between them. The CDR3 reads CASSFRQETQYF. Written as DNA, the CDR3 is TGTGCCAGCAGCTTCCGGCAAGAGACCCAGTACTTC.

The V call is TRBV2, the J call TRBJ2-7, with D unclear. The V gene lost 5 bases and the J gene lost 2 bases, with 10 bases spanning the gap. The CDR3 is 13 amino acids. Germline V gene sequence: CDR1 SNHLY, CDR2 FYNNEI. CDR3 in amino acids: CASSLELTYEQYF. The CDR3 bases are TGTGCCAGCAGTCTCGAACTGACCTACGAGCAGTACTTC.

The V gene is TRBV7-9, the J gene TRBJ1-2; D is unclear. V was trimmed by 4 bases and J by 8 bases, leaving 8 bases between them. The CDR3 has 11 residues. CDR1 is SEHNR, CDR2 FQNEAQ, per germline (reference sequence). The CDR3 region is CASSSSHGYTF. CDR3 nucleotides: TGTGCCAGCAGCTCCTCCCACGGCTACACCTTC.

The chain carries TRBV5-6 and TRBJ2-5; D ambiguous. CDR1 is SGHDT and CDR2 is YYEEEE in the germline V gene. There are 15 residues in the CDR3. The V gene lost 4 bases and the J gene lost 1 base, with 14 bases spanning the gap. CDR3 bases: TGTGCCAGCAGCCCCACTTTAGGTCGCCAAGAGACCCAGTACTTC. This codes for CASSPTLGRQETQYF. The whole variable domain, remainder taken from reference TRBV5-6 and TRBJ2-5, is DAGVTQSPTHLIKTRGQQVTLRCSPKSGHDTVSWYQQALGQGPQFIFQYYEEEERQRGNFPDRFSGHQFPNYSSELNVNALLLGDSALYLCASSPTLGRQETQYFGPGTRLLVL.